This T cell receptor (beta chain) was identified during a study of human T cells and chemical hapten exposure. A single record per CDR3 protein comes from TCRdb applying MiXCR to the RACE reads. The sample consists of about 250,000 distinct CDR3 sequences, around 7.7% of them appearing once. As to time point: pre-sensitization, week 0. The sample's treatment: therapeutic diphenylcyclopropenone sensitization with weekly scalp DPC. This clonotype was seen at least ten times. CDR1 MDHEN and CDR2 SYDVKM come from the germline V gene. The germline V and J ends were trimmed by 6 bases and 4 bases, with 15 bases remaining between them. The CDR3 extends over 14 amino acids.

V and J are TRBV28 and TRBJ1-2; D is perhaps TRBD1 (6 bases). The sequence was collected from a young man with alopecia areata. Some clones in this sample may be carry-over from other donors' samples. Here the sequenced sample was whole blood, taken in connection with sensitization to the hapten diphenylcyclopropenone (DPC). Here the CDR3 DNA reads TGTGCCAGCAGCTTAGGGTTAGGGGGCTATGGCTACACCTTC. This gives the protein CASSLGLGGYGYTF.